The 10 T cell receptor beta chains below all came from one sample that was sequenced in a study of blood T cell repertoires in COVID-19. Libraries were prepared by immunoSEQ multiplex PCR; TCRdb keeps only in-frame clonotypes and omits some of them. This sample has about 53,000 clones, with 80% to 90% found just once. The sequenced sample consisted of peripheral blood. These receptors were obtained from a man aged 80 or over with acute or convalescent COVID-19.

The genes are TRBV5-1 and TRBJ1-4; 7 bases align to TRBD1. V lost 3 bases to trimming and J lost 6 bases; unmatched junction nucleotides: 11. Germline-derived CDR1 and CDR2 are SGHRS and YFSETQ. The CDR3 sequence is 16 residues long. This CDR3 is CASSSGTVNLYEKLFF. DNA for the CDR3: TGCGCCAGCAGCTCTGGGACAGTAAACCTCTATGAAAAACTGTTTTTT.

The J gene is TRBJ1-4, the V gene TRBV10-3; 7 bases are a match to TRBD1. The CDR3 is 14 amino acids. V gave up 5 bases and J gave up 4 bases; unmatched junction bases: 4. Germline-derived CDR1 and CDR2 are ENHRY and SYGVKD. The CDR3 region is CAISPGQSNEKLFF. The CDR3 nucleotides are TGTGCCATCAGTCCGGGACAGAGTAATGAAAAACTGTTTTTT.

The gene calls are TRBV10-3 and TRBJ1-5; 8 bases map to TRBD1. This CDR3 spans 14 amino acids. The J segment lost 4 bases and the V segment lost 6 bases, leaving 5 bases of the junction unmatched. From germline, CDR1 is ENHRY and CDR2 SYGVKD. CDR3: CAISLQGVNQPQHF. The CDR3 DNA is TGTGCCATCAGCTTACAGGGGGTGAATCAGCCCCAGCATTTT.

This clone was counted between two and nine times. At one boundary the junction diverges from the germline segment, which might be a read error. In DNA form, the CDR3 reads TGTGCTAGCAGCCCCGACAGGGTTCATGAGACCCAGTACTTC. This gives the protein CASSPDRVHETQYF. The chain uses TRBV7-7 and TRBJ2-5, with 7 nucleotides matching TRBD1. The CDR3 sequence is 14 residues long. The germline gives CDR1 SSHAT, CDR2 FNYEAQ (reference sequence).

This chain joins TRBV6-5 and TRBJ1-4, with D possibly being TRBD1 (5 bases). The germline V and J ends were trimmed by 6 bases and 7 bases, with 18 bases remaining between them. Per the germline V gene, CDR1 is MNHEY and CDR2 is SVGAGI. This CDR3 spans 15 amino acids. In DNA, the CDR3 is TGTGCCAGCAGGCGGGACCCTCTGACCGCTGAAAAACTGTTTTTT. It yields the protein CASRRDPLTAEKLFF.

The chain carries TRBV14 and TRBJ2-5; a possible D gene is TRBD2 (5 bases). This CDR3 has 15 residues. Trimming left V 0 bases short and J 4 bases short, with 12 bases between. In germline, CDR1 is SGHDN, CDR2 FVKESK. The CDR3 nucleotides are TGTGCCAGCAGCCAAGATCGCGGGCCCAGAGAGACCCAGTACTTC. It yields the protein CASSQDRGPRETQYF.

The J gene is TRBJ2-7, the V gene TRBV9, with 9 bases lining up with TRBD2. This CDR3 region has 14 residues. CDR1 SGDLS and CDR2 YYNGEE come from the germline V gene. V lost 2 bases and J lost 5; bases outside the gene matches: 5. This CDR3 reads CASSVRLAAHEQYF. DNA for the CDR3: TGTGCCAGCAGCGTCCGACTAGCGGCCCACGAGCAGTACTTC.

The V and J genes are TRBV13 and TRBJ1-2, with 8 bases aligning to TRBD1. V lost 3 bases, J lost 8 bases, and 5 bases stayed unmatched. The CDR3 extends over 13 amino acids. Germline V gives CDR1 PRHDT, CDR2 FYEKMQ (reference sequence). The CDR3 DNA sequence: TGTGCCAGCAGCTTTCAGGGGGCCTACGGCTACACCTTC. This codes for CASSFQGAYGYTF.

The chain recombines TRBV11-2 with TRBJ2-7, with D possibly matching TRBD1 (6 bases). V lost 5 bases and J 3 bases, leaving 11 bases between the germline ends. The length of the CDR3 is 13 residues. Per germline, CDR1 SGHAT and CDR2 FQNNGV. CDR3 loop: CASSKGQNYEQYF. The DNA for the CDR3 is TGTGCCAGCAGCAAAGGACAGAACTACGAGCAGTACTTC. Combining the CDR3 with reference TRBV11-2 and TRBJ2-7 gives the whole variable domain EAGVAQSPRYKIIEKRQSVAFWCNPISGHATLYWYQQILGQGPKLLIQFQNNGVVDDSQLPKDRFSAERLKGVDSTLKIQPAKLEDSAVYLCASSKGQNYEQYFGPGTRLTVT.

The chain carries TRBV11-2 and TRBJ1-6, with D possibly TRBD1 on 6 matching bases. CDR3 length: 15 residues. V lost 0 bases and J 9 bases, leaving 12 bases between the germline ends. CDR1 is SGHAT and CDR2 is FQNNGV in the germline V gene. In nucleotides, the CDR3 is TGTGCCAGCAGCTTAGATTGGTCAGGGGCTTCACCCCTCCACTTT. This codes for CASSLDWSGASPLHF. The full variable domain, in which reference TRBV11-2 and TRBJ1-6 provide the parts outside the CDR3, is EAGVAQSPRYKIIEKRQSVAFWCNPISGHATLYWYQQILGQGPKLLIQFQNNGVVDDSQLPKDRFSAERLKGVDSTLKIQPAKLEDSAVYLCASSLDWSGASPLHFGNGTRLTVT.